One sample yielded the 4 T cell receptor beta chains listed below, sequenced in a study of blood T cell repertoires in COVID-19. Data came from immunoSEQ multiplex PCR; TCRdb stores just in-frame clones and leaves some out. The sample has almost 80,000 clones, about 93% seen once. Sequencing was done on a sample of peripheral blood. All receptors derive from a woman aged 80 or older with acute or convalescent COVID-19.

The chain joins TRBV3-1 (or the pseudogene TRBV3-2) to TRBJ1-3; D is perhaps TRBD1 (5 bases). The CDR3 sequence is 18 residues long. Trimming removed 3 bases from V and 8 bases from J, with 26 bases in between. The germline V gene encodes CDR1 LGHDT and CDR2 YNNKEL (reference sequence). The CDR3: CASSQVPRVGTRGDTIYF. The CDR3 bases are TGTGCCAGCAGCCAGGTCCCCCGGGTGGGCACCCGGGGGGACACCATATATTTT.

The chain combines TRBV5-5 with TRBJ1-5, with 9 nucleotides matching TRBD1. The ends lost 3 bases at V and 5 bases at J; junction bases unmatched: 3. The CDR3 runs 14 residues. The germline V gene has CDR1 SGHKS and CDR2 YYEKEE (reference sequence). CDR3 in amino acids: CASSWGQGDQPQHF. CDR3 DNA sequence: TGTGCCAGCAGCTGGGGACAGGGTGATCAGCCCCAGCATTTT.

This chain uses TRBV11-1 with TRBJ2-7, with TRBD1 matching 7 bases. Per germline, CDR1 SGHAT and CDR2 FQDESV (reference sequence). The CDR3 is 14 residues long. With 1 base clipped from V and 4 bases from J, the junction kept 4 bases outside the gene matches. The CDR3 spells CASSLGQGVYEQYF. For the CDR3, the DNA is TGTGCCAGCAGCTTAGGACAGGGAGTATACGAGCAGTACTTC.

J is TRBJ2-3 and V is TRBV28, with 10 bases identical to TRBD2. J lost 1 base, V lost 3 bases, and 4 bases had no gene match. The CDR3 loop spans 16 amino acids. Germline V gene data show CDR1 as MDHEN and CDR2 as SYDVKM. The CDR3 region is CASSFYLAGGTDTQYF. CDR3 coding DNA: TGTGCCAGCAGTTTTTATCTAGCGGGAGGCACAGATACGCAGTATTTT.